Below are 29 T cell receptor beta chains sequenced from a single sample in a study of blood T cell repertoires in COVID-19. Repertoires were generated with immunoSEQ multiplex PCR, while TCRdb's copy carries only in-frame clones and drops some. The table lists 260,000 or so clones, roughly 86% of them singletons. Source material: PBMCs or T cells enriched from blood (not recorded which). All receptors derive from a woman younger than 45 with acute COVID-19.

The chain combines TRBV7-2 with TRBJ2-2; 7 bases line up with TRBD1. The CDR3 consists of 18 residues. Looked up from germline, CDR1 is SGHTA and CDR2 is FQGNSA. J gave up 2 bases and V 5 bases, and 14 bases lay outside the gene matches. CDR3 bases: TGTGCCAGCAGCCGCGGAAGGGCAGGGGGAGAAAACACCGGGGAGCTGTTTTTT. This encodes CASSRGRAGGENTGELFF.

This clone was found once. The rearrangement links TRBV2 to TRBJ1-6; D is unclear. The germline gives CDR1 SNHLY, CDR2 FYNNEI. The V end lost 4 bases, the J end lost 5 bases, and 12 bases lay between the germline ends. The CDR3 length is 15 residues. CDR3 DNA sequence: TGTGCCAGCAGTGTGGACTACCACGATAATTCACCCCTCCACTTT. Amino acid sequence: CASSVDYHDNSPLHF.

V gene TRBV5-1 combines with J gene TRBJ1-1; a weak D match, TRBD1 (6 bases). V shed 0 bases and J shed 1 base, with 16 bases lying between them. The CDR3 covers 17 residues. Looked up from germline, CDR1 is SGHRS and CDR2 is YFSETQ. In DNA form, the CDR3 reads TGCGCCAGCAGCTTGGGGCAGGGGTTACTCGGGAACACTGAAGCTTTCTTT. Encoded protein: CASSLGQGLLGNTEAFF.

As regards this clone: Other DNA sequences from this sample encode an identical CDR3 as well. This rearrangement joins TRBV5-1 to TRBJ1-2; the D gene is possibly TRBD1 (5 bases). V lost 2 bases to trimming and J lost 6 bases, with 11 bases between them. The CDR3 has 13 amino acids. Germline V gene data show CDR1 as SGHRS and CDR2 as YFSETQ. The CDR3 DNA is TGCGCCAGCAGCTTAGTCGGGGGAGATGGCTACACCTTC. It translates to CASSLVGGDGYTF.

The CDR3 loop is CASSLWGQGVSYEQYF. CDR3 nucleotides: TGCGCCAGCAGCTTGTGGGGACAGGGAGTTTCCTACGAGCAGTACTTC. The chain couples TRBV5-1 to TRBJ2-7; 9 nucleotides line up with TRBD1. Germline assignment: CDR1 SGHRS and CDR2 YFSETQ. The J segment lost 1 base and the V segment lost 1 base, leaving 6 bases of the junction unmatched. CDR3 length equals 16 residues.

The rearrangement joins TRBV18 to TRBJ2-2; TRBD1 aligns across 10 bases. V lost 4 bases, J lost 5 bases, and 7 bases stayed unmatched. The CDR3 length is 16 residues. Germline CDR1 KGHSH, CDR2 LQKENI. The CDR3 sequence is CASSLRQGARTGELFF. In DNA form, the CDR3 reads TGTGCCAGCTCACTCAGACAGGGGGCGCGAACCGGGGAGCTGTTTTTT. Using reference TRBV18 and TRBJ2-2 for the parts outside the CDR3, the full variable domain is NAGVMQNPRHLVRRRGQEARLRCSPMKGHSHVYWYRQLPEEGLKFMVYLQKENIIDESGMPKERFSAEFPKEGPSILRIQQVVRGDSAAYFCASSLRQGARTGELFFGEGSRLTVL.

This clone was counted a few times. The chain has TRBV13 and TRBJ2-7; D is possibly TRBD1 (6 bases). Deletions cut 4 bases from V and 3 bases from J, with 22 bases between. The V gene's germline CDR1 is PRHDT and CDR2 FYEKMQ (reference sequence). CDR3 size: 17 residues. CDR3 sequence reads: CASSSSMSPGEGYEQYF. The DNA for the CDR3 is TGTGCCAGCAGCTCCTCCATGAGCCCAGGGGAAGGCTACGAGCAGTACTTC. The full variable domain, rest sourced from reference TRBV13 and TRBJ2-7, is AAGVIQSPRHLIKEKRETATLKCYPIPRHDTVYWYQQGPGQDPQFLISFYEKMQSDKGSIPDRFSAQQFSDYHSELNMSSLELGDSALYFCASSSSMSPGEGYEQYFGPGTRLTVT.

CDR3 loop: CASSVPDGQSYEQYF. CDR3 sequence (DNA): TGTGCCAGCAGTGTCCCAGATGGACAGTCCTACGAGCAGTACTTC. J is TRBJ2-7 and V is TRBV6-1; tentative D call: TRBD1 (6 bases). Trimming left V 4 bases short and J 1 base short, with 14 bases between. The V gene's germline CDR1 is MNHNS and CDR2 SASEGT. This CDR3 is 15 amino acids long.

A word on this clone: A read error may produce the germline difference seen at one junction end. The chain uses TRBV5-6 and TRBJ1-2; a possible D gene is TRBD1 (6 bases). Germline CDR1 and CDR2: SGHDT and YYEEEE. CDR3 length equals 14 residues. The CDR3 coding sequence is TGTGCCAGCAGTAACAAATTAGCAACAGGGCTCCGTTTCTTC. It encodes CASSNKLATGLRFF. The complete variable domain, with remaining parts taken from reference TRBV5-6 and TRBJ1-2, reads DAGVTQSPTHLIKTRGQQVTLRCSPKSGHDTVSWYQQALGQGPQFIFQYYEEEERQRGNFPDRFSGHQFPNYSSELNVNALLLGDSALYLCASSNKLATGLRFFGSGTRLTVV.

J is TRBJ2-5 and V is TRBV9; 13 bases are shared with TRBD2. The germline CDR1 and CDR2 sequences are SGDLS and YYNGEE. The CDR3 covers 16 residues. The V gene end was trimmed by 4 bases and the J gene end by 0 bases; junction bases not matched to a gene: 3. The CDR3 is CASSFGTSGNQETQYF. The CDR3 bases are TGTGCCAGCAGCTTCGGGACTAGCGGGAACCAAGAGACCCAGTACTTC.

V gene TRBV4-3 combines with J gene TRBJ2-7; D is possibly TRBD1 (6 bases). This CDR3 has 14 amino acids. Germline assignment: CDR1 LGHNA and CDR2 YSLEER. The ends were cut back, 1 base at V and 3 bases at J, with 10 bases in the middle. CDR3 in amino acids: CASSQGQVSYEQYF. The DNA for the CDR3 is TGCGCCAGCAGCCAAGGACAGGTTAGCTACGAGCAGTACTTC.

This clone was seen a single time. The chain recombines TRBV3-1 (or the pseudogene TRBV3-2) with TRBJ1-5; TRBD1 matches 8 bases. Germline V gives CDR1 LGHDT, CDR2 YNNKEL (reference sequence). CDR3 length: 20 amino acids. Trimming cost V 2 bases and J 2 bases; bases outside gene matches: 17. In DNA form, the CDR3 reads TGTGCCAGCAGCCAAACCCCGACAGGGGAATGGGAGGTAGGCAATCAGCCCCAGCATTTT. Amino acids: CASSQTPTGEWEVGNQPQHF.

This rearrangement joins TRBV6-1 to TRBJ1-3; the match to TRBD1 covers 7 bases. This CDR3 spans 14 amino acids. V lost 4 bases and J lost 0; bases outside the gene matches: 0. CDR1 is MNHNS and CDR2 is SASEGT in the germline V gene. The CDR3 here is CASSGTGSGNTIYF. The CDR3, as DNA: TGTGCCAGCAGTGGGACAGGCTCTGGAAACACCATATATTTT.

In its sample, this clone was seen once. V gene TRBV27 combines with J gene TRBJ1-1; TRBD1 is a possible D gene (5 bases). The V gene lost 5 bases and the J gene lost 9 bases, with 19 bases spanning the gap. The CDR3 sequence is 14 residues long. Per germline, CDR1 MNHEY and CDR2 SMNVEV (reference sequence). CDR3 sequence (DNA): TGTGCCAGCAGTGAGAGAGAAGTAGGGGATAAAGCTTTCTTT. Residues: CASSEREVGDKAFF.

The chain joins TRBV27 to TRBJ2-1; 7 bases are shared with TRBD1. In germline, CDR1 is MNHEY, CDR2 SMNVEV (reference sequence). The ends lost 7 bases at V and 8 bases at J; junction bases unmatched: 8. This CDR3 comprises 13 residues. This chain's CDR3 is CASNKGQRDEQFF. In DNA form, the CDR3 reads TGTGCCAGCAATAAGGGACAGCGAGATGAGCAGTTCTTC.

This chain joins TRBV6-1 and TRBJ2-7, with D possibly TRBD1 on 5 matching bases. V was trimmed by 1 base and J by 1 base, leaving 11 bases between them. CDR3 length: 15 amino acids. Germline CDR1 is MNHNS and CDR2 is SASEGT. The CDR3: CASSEERGSSYEQYF. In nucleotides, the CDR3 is TGTGCCAGCAGTGAAGAAAGGGGCTCATCCTACGAGCAGTACTTC.

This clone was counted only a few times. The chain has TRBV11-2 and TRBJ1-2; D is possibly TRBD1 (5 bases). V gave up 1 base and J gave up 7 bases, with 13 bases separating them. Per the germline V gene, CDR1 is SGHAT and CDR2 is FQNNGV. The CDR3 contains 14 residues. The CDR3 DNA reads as TGTGCCAGCAGCTTAGGACAGAACTCCATTGGCTACACCTTC. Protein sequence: CASSLGQNSIGYTF.

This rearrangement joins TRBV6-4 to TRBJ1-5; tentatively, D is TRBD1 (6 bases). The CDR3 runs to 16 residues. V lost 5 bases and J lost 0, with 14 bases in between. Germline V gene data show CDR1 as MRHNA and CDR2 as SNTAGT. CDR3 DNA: TGTGCCAGCAGTCGACCTCAGGGGAATAGCAATCAGCCCCAGCATTTT. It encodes CASSRPQGNSNQPQHF.

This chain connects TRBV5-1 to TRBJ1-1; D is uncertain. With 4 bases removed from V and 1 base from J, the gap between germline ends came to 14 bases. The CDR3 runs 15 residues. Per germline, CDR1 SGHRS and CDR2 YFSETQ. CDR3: CASSPEGLSNTEAFF. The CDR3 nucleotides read TGCGCCAGCAGCCCCGAGGGTCTGTCGAACACTGAAGCTTTCTTT.

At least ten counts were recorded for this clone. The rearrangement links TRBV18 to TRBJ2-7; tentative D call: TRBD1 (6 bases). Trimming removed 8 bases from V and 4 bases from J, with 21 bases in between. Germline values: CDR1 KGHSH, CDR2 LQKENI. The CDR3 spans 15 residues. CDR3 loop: CASGLRQVSAYEQYF. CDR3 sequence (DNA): TGTGCCAGCGGTCTACGACAGGTTTCTGCGTACGAGCAGTACTTC.

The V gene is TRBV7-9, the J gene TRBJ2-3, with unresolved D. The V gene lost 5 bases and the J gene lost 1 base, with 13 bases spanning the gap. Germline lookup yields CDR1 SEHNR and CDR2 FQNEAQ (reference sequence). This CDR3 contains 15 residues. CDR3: CASSPLQLRTDTQYF. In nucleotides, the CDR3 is TGTGCCAGCAGCCCACTCCAACTTCGCACAGATACGCAGTATTTT. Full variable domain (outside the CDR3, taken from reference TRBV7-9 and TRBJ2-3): DTGVSQNPRHKITKRGQNVTFRCDPISEHNRLYWYRQTLGQGPEFLTYFQNEAQLEKSRLLSDRFSAERPKGSFSTLEIQRTEQGDSAMYLCASSPLQLRTDTQYFGPGTRLTVL.

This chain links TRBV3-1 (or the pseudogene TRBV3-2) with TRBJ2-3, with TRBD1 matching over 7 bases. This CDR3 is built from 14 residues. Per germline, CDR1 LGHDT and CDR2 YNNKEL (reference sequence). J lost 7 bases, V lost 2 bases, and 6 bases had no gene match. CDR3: CASSQRQGGYTQYF. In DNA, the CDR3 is TGTGCCAGCAGCCAAAGACAGGGCGGCTATACGCAGTATTTT.

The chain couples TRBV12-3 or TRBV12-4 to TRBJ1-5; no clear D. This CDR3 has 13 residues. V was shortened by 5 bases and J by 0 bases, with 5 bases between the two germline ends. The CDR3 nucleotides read TGTGCCAGCAGTGAGAATAGCAATCAGCCCCAGCATTTT. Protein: CASSENSNQPQHF.

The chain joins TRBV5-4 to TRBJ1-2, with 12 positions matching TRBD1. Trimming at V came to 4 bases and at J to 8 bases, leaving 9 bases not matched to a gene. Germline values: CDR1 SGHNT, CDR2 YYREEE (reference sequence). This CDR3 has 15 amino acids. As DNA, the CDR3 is TGTGCCAGCAGCCCACAGGGACAGGGGGCGCGGGGCTACACCTTC. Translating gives CASSPQGQGARGYTF.

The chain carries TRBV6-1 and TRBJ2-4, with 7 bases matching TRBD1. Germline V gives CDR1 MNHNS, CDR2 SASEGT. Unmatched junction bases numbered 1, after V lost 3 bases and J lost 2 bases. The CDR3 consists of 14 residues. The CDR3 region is CASSETGSKNIQYF. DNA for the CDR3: TGTGCCAGCAGTGAGACAGGGTCCAAAAACATTCAGTACTTC.

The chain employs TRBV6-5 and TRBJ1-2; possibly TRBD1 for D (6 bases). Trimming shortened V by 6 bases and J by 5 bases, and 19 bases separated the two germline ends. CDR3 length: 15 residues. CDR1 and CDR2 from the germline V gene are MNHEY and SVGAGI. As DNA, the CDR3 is TGTGCCAGCAGCCCAAGCTTCGGACAGCAGTATGGCTACACCTTC. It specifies CASSPSFGQQYGYTF.

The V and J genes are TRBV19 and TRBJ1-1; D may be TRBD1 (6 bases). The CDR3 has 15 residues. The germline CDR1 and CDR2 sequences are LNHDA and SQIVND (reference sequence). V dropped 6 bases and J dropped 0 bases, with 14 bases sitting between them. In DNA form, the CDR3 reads TGTGCCAGTAGCGTACGGGGGGCTTTGAACACTGAAGCTTTCTTT. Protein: CASSVRGALNTEAFF.

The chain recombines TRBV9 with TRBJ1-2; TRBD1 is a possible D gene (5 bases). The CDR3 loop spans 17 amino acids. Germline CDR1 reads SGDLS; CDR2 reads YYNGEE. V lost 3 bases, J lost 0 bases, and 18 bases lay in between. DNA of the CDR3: TGTGCCAGCAGCGGGCTGAAGGGGACTTCTTCTAACTATGGCTACACCTTC. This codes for CASSGLKGTSSNYGYTF.

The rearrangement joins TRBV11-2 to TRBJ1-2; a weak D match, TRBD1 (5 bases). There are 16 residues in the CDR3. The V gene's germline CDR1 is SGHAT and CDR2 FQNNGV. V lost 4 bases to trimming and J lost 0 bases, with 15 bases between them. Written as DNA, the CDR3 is TGTGCCAGCAGCTCCCCATGGGGGGAAGCTAACTATGGCTACACCTTC. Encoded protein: CASSSPWGEANYGYTF.